This record looks at one T cell receptor beta chain sequence and its context. Repertoires were generated with immunoSEQ multiplex PCR, while TCRdb's copy carries only in-frame clones and drops some. The sample shows 30,000 to 35,000 clones, 90% to 95% of them seen only once. This sample stems from a study of preoperative IRX-2 immunotherapy in early breast cancer. The V and J ends lost 3 bases and 5 bases respectively, with 32 bases between them. This CDR3 is built from 21 residues. Germline CDR1 and CDR2: LNHDA and SQIVND (reference sequence). Treatment noted: preoperative locoregional IRX-2 cytokine immunotherapy. This phase Ib study tested locoregional IRX-2 cytokine immunotherapy given before surgery.

Collection of the sample occurred from a patient treated with IRX-2 immunotherapy. This chain joins TRBV19 and TRBJ1-5; D gene ambiguous. This receptor was taken from a human donor with breast cancer. The CDR3 sequence is CASSIIFNWINQGIVDQPQHF. The CDR3 DNA reads as TGTGCCAGTAGTATTATCTTCAATTGGATCAACCAAGGGATAGTGGATCAGCCCCAGCATTTT.